This TCR beta chain was sequenced during a study of yellow fever vaccine responses in identical twins. Study-level findings and limits: Twins' T cell vaccine responses reportedly looked partly convergent, partly personalized.

This CDR3 is built from 13 residues. CDR1 MNHNS and CDR2 SASEGT come from the germline V gene. The ends were cut back, 6 bases at V and 1 base at J, with 9 bases in the middle. TCRdb independently ran MiXCR on the RT-PCR reads; one entry per CDR3 protein. The table records about 19,000 distinct CDR3 sequences, about 61% of them present only once. As to this clonotype: No antigen is known for it.

Material: T cells from blood (PBMCs), unsorted or a sorted subset (not recorded which), obtained before or after yellow fever vaccination (not recorded which). The receptor was derived from a young woman who received the yellow fever vaccine. The rearrangement joins TRBV6-1 to TRBJ1-1, with no clear D. This CDR3 reads CASSFYRNTEAFF. CDR3 nucleotides: TGTGCCAGCAGCTTCTACAGGAACACTGAAGCTTTCTTT.